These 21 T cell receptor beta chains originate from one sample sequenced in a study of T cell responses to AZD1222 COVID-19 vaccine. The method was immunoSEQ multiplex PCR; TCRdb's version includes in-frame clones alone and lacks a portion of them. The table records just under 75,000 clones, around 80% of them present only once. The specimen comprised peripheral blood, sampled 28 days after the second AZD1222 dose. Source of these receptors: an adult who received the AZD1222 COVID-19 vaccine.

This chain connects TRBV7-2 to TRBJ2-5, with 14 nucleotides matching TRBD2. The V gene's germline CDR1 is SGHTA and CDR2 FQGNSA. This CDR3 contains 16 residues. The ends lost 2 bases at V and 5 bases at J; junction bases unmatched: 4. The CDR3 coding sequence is TGTGCCAGCAGCTTATCGCGACTAGCGGGAGGGGAGACCCAGTACTTC. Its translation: CASSLSRLAGGETQYF.

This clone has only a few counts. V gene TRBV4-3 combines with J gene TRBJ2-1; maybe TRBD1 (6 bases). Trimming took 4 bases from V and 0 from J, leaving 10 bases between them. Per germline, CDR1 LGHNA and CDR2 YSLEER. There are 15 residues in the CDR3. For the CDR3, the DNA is TGCGCCAGCAGCCCTCAGGGGAGCTCCTACAATGAGCAGTTCTTC. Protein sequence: CASSPQGSSYNEQFF.

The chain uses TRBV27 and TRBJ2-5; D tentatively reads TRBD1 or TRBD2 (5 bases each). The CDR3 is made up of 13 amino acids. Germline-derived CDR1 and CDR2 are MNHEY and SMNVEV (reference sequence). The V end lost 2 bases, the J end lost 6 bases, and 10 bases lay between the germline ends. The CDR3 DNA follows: TGTGCCAGCAGTTTACTCTGGGGGAAGACCCAGTACTTC. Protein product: CASSLLWGKTQYF.

As DNA, the CDR3 is TGTGCCAGTAGTATAGAGGTGGGGATCCCCTACGAGCAGTACTTC. This codes for CASSIEVGIPYEQYF. The genes are TRBV19 and TRBJ2-7; D not resolved. The germline V gene encodes CDR1 LNHDA and CDR2 SQIVND (reference sequence). The CDR3 contains 15 residues. V was cut by 0 bases and J by 2 bases, with 11 bases left in between.

The CDR3 loop is CASSRSQETQYF. CDR3 bases: TGTGCCAGCAGCCGAAGTCAAGAGACCCAGTACTTC. The chain employs TRBV11-2 and TRBJ2-5, with unresolved D. The V end was cut by 5 bases, the J end by 2 bases, with 6 bases between. CDR1 is SGHAT and CDR2 is FQNNGV in the germline V gene. The CDR3 is made up of 12 amino acids.

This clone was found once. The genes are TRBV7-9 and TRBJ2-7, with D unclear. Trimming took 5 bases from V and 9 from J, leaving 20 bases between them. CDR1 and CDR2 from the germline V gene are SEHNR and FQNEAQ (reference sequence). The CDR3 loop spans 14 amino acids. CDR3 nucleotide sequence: TGTGCCAGCAGCCAGACGCCCGACCGGAGTCGGCAGTACTTC. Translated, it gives CASSQTPDRSRQYF.

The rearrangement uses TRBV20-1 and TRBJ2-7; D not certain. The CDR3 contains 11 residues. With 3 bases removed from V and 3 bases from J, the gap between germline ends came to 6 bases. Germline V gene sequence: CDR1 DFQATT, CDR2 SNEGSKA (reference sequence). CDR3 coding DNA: TGCAGTGCTAGTTTAGGCTACGAGCAGTACTTC. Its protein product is CSASLGYEQYF.

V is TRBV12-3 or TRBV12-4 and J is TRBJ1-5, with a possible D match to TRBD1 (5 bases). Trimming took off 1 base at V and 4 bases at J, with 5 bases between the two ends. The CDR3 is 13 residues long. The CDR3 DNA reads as TGTGCCAGCAGTTTAGGGACAAATCAGCCCCAGCATTTT. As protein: CASSLGTNQPQHF.

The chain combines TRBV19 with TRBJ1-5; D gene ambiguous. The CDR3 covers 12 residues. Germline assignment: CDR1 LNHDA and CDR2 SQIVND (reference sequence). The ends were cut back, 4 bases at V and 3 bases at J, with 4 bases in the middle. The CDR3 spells CASSTYNQPQHF. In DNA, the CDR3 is TGTGCCAGTAGTACTTACAATCAGCCCCAGCATTTT.

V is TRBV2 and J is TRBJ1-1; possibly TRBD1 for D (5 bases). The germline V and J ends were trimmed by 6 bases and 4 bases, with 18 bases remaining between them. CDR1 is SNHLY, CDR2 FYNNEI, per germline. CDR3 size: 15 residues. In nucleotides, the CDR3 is TGTGCCAGCAGACCCGGGGACGGGAGGGGCACTGAAGCTTTCTTT. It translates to CASRPGDGRGTEAFF.

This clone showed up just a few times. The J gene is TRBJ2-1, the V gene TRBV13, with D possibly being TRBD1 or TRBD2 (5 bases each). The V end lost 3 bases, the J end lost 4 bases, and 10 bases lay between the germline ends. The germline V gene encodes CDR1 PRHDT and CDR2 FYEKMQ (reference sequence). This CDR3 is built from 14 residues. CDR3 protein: CASSFRDPYNEQFF. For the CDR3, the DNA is TGTGCCAGCAGCTTCCGGGACCCATACAATGAGCAGTTCTTC.

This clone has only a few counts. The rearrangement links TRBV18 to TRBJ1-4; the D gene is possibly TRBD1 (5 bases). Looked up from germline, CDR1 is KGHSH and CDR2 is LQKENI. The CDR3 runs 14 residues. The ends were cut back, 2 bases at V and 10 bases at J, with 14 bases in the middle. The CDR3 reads CASSPDRSWGKLFF. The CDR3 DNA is TGTGCCAGCTCACCAGACAGATCGTGGGGAAAACTGTTTTTT.

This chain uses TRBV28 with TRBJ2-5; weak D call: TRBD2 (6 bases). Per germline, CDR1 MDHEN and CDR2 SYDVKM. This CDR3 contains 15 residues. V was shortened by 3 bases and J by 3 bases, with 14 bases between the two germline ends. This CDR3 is CASSLQRRGKETQYF. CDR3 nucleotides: TGTGCCAGCAGTTTGCAGCGGCGCGGGAAAGAGACCCAGTACTTC. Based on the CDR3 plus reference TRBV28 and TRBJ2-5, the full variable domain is DVKVTQSSRYLVKRTGEKVFLECVQDMDHENMFWYRQDPGLGLRLIYFSYDVKMKEKGDIPEGYSVSREKKERFSLILESASTNQTSMYLCASSLQRRGKETQYFGPGTRLLVL.

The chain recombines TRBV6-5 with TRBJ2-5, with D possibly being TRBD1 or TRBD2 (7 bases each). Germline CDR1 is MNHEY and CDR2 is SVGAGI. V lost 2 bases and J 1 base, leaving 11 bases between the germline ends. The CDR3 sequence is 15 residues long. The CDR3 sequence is CASSYQGGSQETQYF. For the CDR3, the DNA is TGTGCCAGCAGTTACCAGGGGGGGAGCCAAGAGACCCAGTACTTC.

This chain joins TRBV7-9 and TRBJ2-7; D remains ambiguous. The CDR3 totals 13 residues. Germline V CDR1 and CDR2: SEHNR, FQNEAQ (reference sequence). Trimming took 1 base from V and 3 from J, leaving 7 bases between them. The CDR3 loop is CASSLVGRYEQYF. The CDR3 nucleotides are TGTGCCAGCAGCTTAGTCGGACGCTACGAGCAGTACTTC.

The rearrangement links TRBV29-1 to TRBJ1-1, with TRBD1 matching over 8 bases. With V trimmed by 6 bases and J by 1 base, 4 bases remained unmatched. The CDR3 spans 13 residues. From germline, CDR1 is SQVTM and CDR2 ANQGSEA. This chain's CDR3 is CSVPTGENTEAFF. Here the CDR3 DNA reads TGCAGCGTCCCGACAGGGGAGAACACTGAAGCTTTCTTT.

The CDR3 bases are TGTGCCACCAGTGACCGCCCCTGGGGTGAGCAGTTCTTC. It yields the protein CATSDRPWGEQFF. This chain connects TRBV24-1 to TRBJ2-1, with D unresolved. In germline, CDR1 is KGHDR, CDR2 SFDVKD. The CDR3 extends over 13 amino acids. V shed 4 bases and J shed 9 bases, with 12 bases lying between them.

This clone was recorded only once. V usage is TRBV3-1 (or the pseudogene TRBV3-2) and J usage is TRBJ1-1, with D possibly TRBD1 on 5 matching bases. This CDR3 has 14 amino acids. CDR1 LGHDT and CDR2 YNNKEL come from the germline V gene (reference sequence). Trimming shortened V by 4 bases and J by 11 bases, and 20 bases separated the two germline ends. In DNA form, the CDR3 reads TGTGCCAGCAGCCCCGGGACTGGCCACGAGGGGGCTTTCTTT. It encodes CASSPGTGHEGAFF.

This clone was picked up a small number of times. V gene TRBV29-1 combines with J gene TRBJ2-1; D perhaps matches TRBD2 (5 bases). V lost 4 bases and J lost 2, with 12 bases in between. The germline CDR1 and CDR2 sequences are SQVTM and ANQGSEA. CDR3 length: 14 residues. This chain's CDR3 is CSVAQRWAYNEQFF. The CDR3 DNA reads TGCAGCGTTGCTCAGCGGTGGGCCTACAATGAGCAGTTCTTC.

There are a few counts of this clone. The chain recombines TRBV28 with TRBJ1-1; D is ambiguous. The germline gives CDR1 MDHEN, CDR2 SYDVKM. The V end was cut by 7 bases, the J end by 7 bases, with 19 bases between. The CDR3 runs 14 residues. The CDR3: CASTRGGPPSEAFF. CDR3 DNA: TGTGCCAGCACCCGAGGCGGGCCGCCGAGTGAAGCTTTCTTT.

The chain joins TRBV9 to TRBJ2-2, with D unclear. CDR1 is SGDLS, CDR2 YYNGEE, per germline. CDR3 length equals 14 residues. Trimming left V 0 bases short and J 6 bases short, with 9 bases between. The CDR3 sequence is CASSVAQSPGELFF. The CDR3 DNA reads TGTGCCAGCAGCGTAGCCCAATCCCCCGGGGAGCTGTTTTTT.